Presented here are 14 T cell receptor beta chains from one specimen sequenced in a study of OX40 agonist ivuxolimab in advanced cancers. Data came from immunoSEQ multiplex PCR; TCRdb stores just in-frame clones and leaves some out. The sample holds some 72,000 clones; about 91% are singletons and the top ten take about 2.8%. The sequencing here drew on CD4+ or CD8+ T cells sorted from blood, taken in a trial of the OX40 agonist ivuxolimab. These receptors were obtained from an adult with an advanced solid tumor such as melanoma, head and neck, liver or kidney cancer.

This clone came up a few times. CDR3 DNA sequence: TGTGCCAGCAGGCCTACGGGGGGACAGCCCCAGCATTTT. Amino acid sequence: CASRPTGGQPQHF. This sequence joins TRBV6-5 and TRBJ1-5; D possibly corresponds to TRBD1 (5 bases). The V end lost 6 bases, the J end lost 7 bases, and 13 bases lay between the germline ends. Germline CDR1 is MNHEY and CDR2 is SVGAGI. The length of the CDR3 is 13 residues.

This clone was seen a few times. The V gene is TRBV28, the J gene TRBJ2-3, with D possibly being TRBD2 (5 bases). CDR1 is MDHEN and CDR2 is SYDVKM in the germline V gene. This CDR3 contains 15 residues. Trimming took 7 bases from V and 2 from J, leaving 16 bases between them. The DNA of the CDR3 is TGTGCCAGCACCGATCCCAGCGGCCTCACAGATACGCAGTATTTT. It encodes CASTDPSGLTDTQYF.

The chain joins TRBV9 to TRBJ2-1, with unresolved D. Trimming removed 4 bases from V and 2 bases from J, with 7 bases in between. The CDR3 contains 13 residues. CDR1 and CDR2 from the germline V gene are SGDLS and YYNGEE. The CDR3 DNA reads as TGTGCCAGCAGCAAGACAACCTACAATGAGCAGTTCTTC. Encoded protein: CASSKTTYNEQFF.

The chain uses TRBV27 and TRBJ1-1; D gene unclear. The CDR3 has 14 amino acids. V shed 2 bases and J shed 1 base, with 8 bases lying between them. Germline-derived CDR1 and CDR2 are MNHEY and SMNVEV (reference sequence). In DNA, the CDR3 is TGTGCCAGCAGTTTAGTTGACACGAACACTGAAGCTTTCTTT. Protein sequence: CASSLVDTNTEAFF.

The chain joins TRBV2 to TRBJ1-1; D is uncertain. The germline V and J ends were trimmed by 7 bases and 1 base, with 7 bases remaining between them. Germline CDR1 and CDR2: SNHLY and FYNNEI. There are 12 residues in the CDR3. DNA of the CDR3: TGTGCCAGCACTTGGTCGAACACTGAAGCTTTCTTT. Its protein is CASTWSNTEAFF.

V is TRBV6-6 and J is TRBJ2-1, with D hard to call. CDR1 is MNHNY, CDR2 SVGAGI, per germline (reference sequence). This CDR3 has 14 amino acids. Trimming took off 1 base at V and 7 bases at J, with 11 bases between the two ends. CDR3 protein: CASSYWKTPNEQFF. The CDR3 DNA follows: TGTGCCAGCAGTTACTGGAAAACCCCTAATGAGCAGTTCTTC.

The chain recombines TRBV28 with TRBJ2-7; possibly TRBD2 for D (6 bases). The CDR3 runs to 14 residues. The germline V gene encodes CDR1 MDHEN and CDR2 SYDVKM. Trimming stripped 5 bases from V and 6 bases from J, with 17 bases between. In DNA form, the CDR3 reads TGTGCCAGCAGTCCGACTAGTTGGGGAGGCGAGCAGTACTTC. Translated, it gives CASSPTSWGGEQYF.

The V and J genes are TRBV7-8 and TRBJ2-2; 9 nucleotides align to TRBD2. The V and J ends lost 10 bases and 5 bases, in that order; junction bases with no gene match: 14. The CDR3 runs to 16 residues. Germline V gives CDR1 SGHVS, CDR2 FQNEAQ. DNA of the CDR3: TGTGCCACTCCGGCGAAGCGGGGGGTTAGGACCGGGGAGCTGTTTTTT. Translating gives CATPAKRGVRTGELFF. The variable domain in full, completed from reference TRBV7-8 and TRBJ2-2, reads GAGVSQSPRYKVAKRGQDVALRCDPISGHVSLFWYQQALGQGPEFLTYFQNEAQLDKSGLPSDRFFAERPEGSVSTLKIQRTQQEDSAVYLCATPAKRGVRTGELFFGEGSRLTVL.

The chain recombines TRBV5-5 with TRBJ2-2; possible D gene TRBD2, 6 bases. Between the trimmed V and J ends, which lost 4 bases and 8 bases, there was a span of 24 bases. Germline CDR1 SGHKS, CDR2 YYEKEE (reference sequence). This CDR3 has 17 amino acids. The CDR3 DNA is TGTGCCAGCAGCCCTGGCGGGGCCCGGGCCTCGAGGGGGGAGCTGTTTTTT. This translates into CASSPGGARASRGELFF.

This chain links TRBV7-9 with TRBJ2-3; 10 nucleotides line up with TRBD2. The CDR3 loop spans 16 amino acids. J gave up 3 bases and V 8 bases, and 11 bases lay outside the gene matches. Germline loops: CDR1 SEHNR, CDR2 FQNEAQ (reference sequence). The CDR3: CASGPTSSGRTDTQYF. CDR3 DNA: TGTGCCAGCGGGCCCACTTCTAGCGGGAGAACAGATACGCAGTATTTT.

The chain employs TRBV5-1 and TRBJ1-2, with 10 bases lining up with TRBD1. CDR1 is SGHRS, CDR2 YFSETQ, per germline. The CDR3 has 14 residues. With V trimmed by 5 bases and J by 2 bases, 3 bases remained unmatched. The CDR3 loop is CASRRDRGNYGYTF. CDR3 bases: TGCGCCAGCAGGAGGGACAGGGGAAACTATGGCTACACCTTC.

This clone was seen once. The chain has TRBV5-4 and TRBJ2-2; D unresolved. CDR1 and CDR2 (germline): SGHNT, YYREEE (reference sequence). The CDR3 length is 15 residues. Trimming left V 4 bases short and J 1 base short, with 11 bases between. The CDR3 DNA reads TGTGCCAGCAGCCCAAGAGAAGGGAACACCGGGGAGCTGTTTTTT. This sequence encodes CASSPREGNTGELFF.

The rearrangement joins TRBV10-2 to TRBJ1-2, with D perhaps matching TRBD1 (5 bases). Per germline, CDR1 WSHSY and CDR2 SAAADI. Between the trimmed V and J ends, which lost 3 bases and 4 bases, there was a span of 18 bases. The CDR3 extends over 16 amino acids. The CDR3 protein is CASSDSAPGQIYGYTF. In nucleotides, the CDR3 is TGCGCCAGCAGTGACTCCGCCCCCGGACAAATCTATGGCTACACCTTC.

V and J are TRBV7-9 and TRBJ2-5; 7 bases are a match to TRBD2. Trimming cost V 6 bases and J 4 bases; bases outside gene matches: 11. The CDR3 runs to 15 residues. The V gene's germline CDR1 is SEHNR and CDR2 FQNEAQ (reference sequence). The CDR3 spells CASRPAGTGVETQYF. CDR3 DNA sequence: TGTGCCAGCAGACCAGCGGGGACGGGGGTAGAGACCCAGTACTTC.